This T cell receptor beta chain was captured in a study of T cells in Graves' hyperthyroidism and ophthalmopathy. Study-wide points: Model output signaled ophthalmopathy a median around 5.9 months ahead of onset.

It was RNA transcripts that yielded the amplified TCR beta CDR3 regions. In the first-round RT-PCR of the TCR CDR3, the HTBI primer set was used. TCRdb re-analysed the multiplex PCR reads in MiXCR, keeping a single row per CDR3 protein. The data hold 500,000 to 600,000 distinct CDR3 sequences, with around 45% observed a single time. Stable disease denoted Graves' hyperthyroidism without ophthalmopathy progression within 18 months. Uncontrolled infections, other autoimmune diseases, pregnancy or lactation led to exclusion of patients. Thyroid ultrasound, orbital computed tomography, clinical symptoms, and serum thyroxine and TRAb underpinned diagnoses. V gave up 1 base and J gave up 3 bases, with 10 bases separating them. Germline V gives CDR1 GTSNPN, CDR2 SVGIG (reference sequence). The CDR3 totals 15 residues. This clonotype was picked up a small number of times. The antigen is not known.

This chain connects TRBV30 to TRBJ1-6, with unresolved D. The clonotype comes from a woman between 18 and 30 years old with Graves' hyperthyroidism. The sample was peripheral blood or thyroid tissue (not recorded which). CDR3 nucleotides: TGTGCCTGGAGTGCAACTTCCGACTATAATTCACCCCTCCACTTT. This codes for CAWSATSDYNSPLHF.